A single sample is the source of the 15 T cell receptor beta chains below, sequenced in a study of control samples from healthy donors and cancer patients. The repertoire was sequenced with immunoSEQ multiplex PCR; TCRdb's copy has only in-frame clones and lacks some. Among roughly 80,000 clones listed, about 87% were seen once. Sequencing was done on a sample of PBMCs. The receptors stem from a woman aged 60-75 years with head and neck cancer.

J is TRBJ1-2 and V is TRBV6-6; a weak D match, TRBD1 (6 bases). Trimming cost V 2 bases and J 5 bases, with 9 bases left between them. The CDR3 loop spans 13 amino acids. CDR1 and CDR2 (germline): MNHNY, SVGAGI (reference sequence). This CDR3 reads CASSYLGTYGYTF. The DNA of the CDR3 is TGTGCCAGCAGTTACCTCGGGACATATGGCTACACCTTC.

This chain links TRBV6-2 or TRBV6-3 with TRBJ1-2; D is unclear. The V end lost 2 bases, the J end lost 1 base, and 11 bases lay between the germline ends. There are 15 residues in the CDR3. Germline CDR1 is MNHEY and CDR2 is SVGEGT. The CDR3 DNA is TGTGCCAGCAGTTACGACGGGCCGGATAACTATGGCTACACCTTC. It is translated as CASSYDGPDNYGYTF.

The chain couples TRBV2 to TRBJ2-2; possible D gene TRBD2, 5 bases. V gave up 10 bases and J gave up 1 base, with 13 bases separating them. Germline values: CDR1 SNHLY, CDR2 FYNNEI. CDR3 length: 14 amino acids. The CDR3 nucleotides read TGTGCCACCTCAGCGGTAGTGAACACCGGGGAGCTGTTTTTT. It yields the protein CATSAVVNTGELFF.

This rearrangement joins TRBV18 to TRBJ2-1; TRBD2 matches at 10 bases. Germline V lookup: CDR1 KGHSH, CDR2 LQKENI. This CDR3 is built from 15 residues. V shed 1 base, J shed 4 bases, and the junction held 1 base outside the gene matches. In nucleotides, the CDR3 is TGTGCCAGCTCACCACTACTAGCGGGGTACAATGAGCAGTTCTTC. This gives the protein CASSPLLAGYNEQFF.

The genes are TRBV18 and TRBJ1-1, with D perhaps TRBD1 (5 bases). Trimming took off 8 bases at V and 7 bases at J, with 17 bases between the two ends. CDR1 and CDR2 from the germline V gene are KGHSH and LQKENI. The CDR3 loop spans 13 amino acids. CDR3 coding DNA: TGTGCCAGCACCGCGGGTATCCAGGGTGAAGCTTTCTTT. Translated, it gives CASTAGIQGEAFF.

J is TRBJ2-1 and V is TRBV7-9, with TRBD2 as a possible D gene (6 bases). Between the trimmed V and J ends, which lost 11 bases and 0 bases, there was a span of 23 bases. The CDR3 runs to 17 residues. The germline CDR1 and CDR2 sequences are SEHNR and FQNEAQ (reference sequence). The CDR3 protein is CAVLLGLALSSYNEQFF. The CDR3 nucleotides read TGTGCCGTTTTGCTTGGTCTAGCGCTCAGCTCCTACAATGAGCAGTTCTTC.

This clone has a single count. This rearrangement joins TRBV6-1 to TRBJ2-3, with TRBD1 matching 9 bases. Unmatched junction bases numbered 2, after V lost 1 base and J lost 3 bases. The CDR3 is 15 residues long. Germline-derived CDR1 and CDR2 are MNHNS and SASEGT. CDR3 sequence: CASSEGDRVTDTQYF. CDR3 nucleotide sequence: TGTGCCAGCAGTGAAGGGGACAGGGTGACAGATACGCAGTATTTT.

The chain is built from TRBV10-1 and TRBJ2-6; D tentatively reads TRBD1 or TRBD2 (5 bases each). The CDR3 is 17 residues long. V was clipped by 0 bases and J by 0 bases, with 9 bases between them. Looked up from germline, CDR1 is WNHNN and CDR2 is SYGVQD (reference sequence). CDR3: CASSESTGRSGANVLTF. As DNA, the CDR3 is TGCGCCAGCAGTGAGTCCACGGGACGCTCTGGGGCCAACGTCCTGACTTTC.

This clone occurred once. V gene TRBV5-8 combines with J gene TRBJ1-5; D ambiguous. V lost 0 bases, J lost 5 bases, and 15 bases lay in between. Germline loops: CDR1 SGHTS, CDR2 YDEGEE. This CDR3 has 16 residues. The CDR3 protein is CASSLVAGIQDQPQHF. For the CDR3, the DNA is TGTGCCAGCAGCTTGGTAGCCGGGATCCAGGATCAGCCCCAGCATTTT.

V and J are TRBV5-1 and TRBJ2-7, with 13 positions matching TRBD2. The CDR3 is 17 amino acids. CDR1 SGHRS and CDR2 YFSETQ come from the germline V gene. Losses at the gene ends were 0 bases for V and 2 bases for J; bases not matched to a gene: 5. The CDR3 here is CASSLGRTSGSPYEQYF. DNA for the CDR3: TGCGCCAGCAGCTTGGGCCGGACTAGCGGGAGTCCCTACGAGCAGTACTTC.

V gene TRBV5-1 combines with J gene TRBJ2-1; 8 bases line up with TRBD1. CDR1 is SGHRS, CDR2 YFSETQ, per germline. V shed 2 bases and J 7 bases; nucleotides not matched to a gene: 8. The CDR3 is made up of 15 amino acids. The CDR3 loop reads CASSFSGQVSNEQFF. The CDR3 DNA is TGCGCCAGCAGCTTCTCGGGACAGGTTTCAAATGAGCAGTTCTTC.

V and J are TRBV7-2 and TRBJ2-7; tentative D call: TRBD2 (6 bases). The CDR3 contains 16 residues. Trimming took off 1 base at V and 2 bases at J, with 15 bases between the two ends. The germline V gene has CDR1 SGHTA and CDR2 FQGNSA. The CDR3 is CASSLGSWTTPYEQYF. Here the CDR3 DNA reads TGTGCCAGCAGCTTAGGGTCTTGGACTACACCCTACGAGCAGTACTTC.

The chain is built from TRBV3-1 (or the pseudogene TRBV3-2) and TRBJ2-7, with D perhaps TRBD1 (5 bases). This CDR3 has 12 amino acids. Deletions cut 1 base from V and 11 bases from J, with 12 bases between. CDR1 and CDR2 from the germline V gene are LGHDT and YNNKEL (reference sequence). The CDR3 protein is CASSQGTGVKYF. The CDR3 nucleotides read TGTGCCAGCAGCCAAGGCACAGGCGTAAAGTACTTC.

The rearrangement uses TRBV10-2 and TRBJ2-1; 7 bases are shared with TRBD2. Germline V gene sequence: CDR1 WSHSY, CDR2 SAAADI. Trimming took 11 bases from V and 0 from J; bases not matched to a gene: 4. CDR3 size: 13 residues. The CDR3 loop reads CAGGGISYNEQFF. The DNA of the CDR3 is TGCGCCGGGGGGGGGATCTCCTACAATGAGCAGTTCTTC.

Of note for this clone: This same CDR3 is encoded by further DNA sequences in the sample. The chain couples TRBV5-4 to TRBJ2-6; 8 bases agree with TRBD1. The V gene's germline CDR1 is SGHNT and CDR2 YYREEE (reference sequence). Trimming cost V 3 bases and J 0 bases; bases outside gene matches: 8. The CDR3 has 18 residues. Here the CDR3 DNA reads TGTGCCAGCAGCTGGGGACAGGTGTTAAGCTCTGGGGCCAACGTCCTGACTTTC. Protein sequence: CASSWGQVLSSGANVLTF.